The 19 T cell receptor beta chains below were found in one sample sequenced in a study of OX40 agonist ivuxolimab in advanced cancers. TCRdb's table, derived via immunoSEQ multiplex PCR, lists solely in-frame clones and lacks some. The data hold more than 9,500 clones, with 70% to 90% observed a single time. The starting material was CD4+ or CD8+ T cells sorted from blood, obtained in a trial of the OX40 agonist ivuxolimab. Source of these receptors: an adult with an advanced solid tumor such as melanoma, head and neck, liver or kidney cancer.

The V gene is TRBV27, the J gene TRBJ2-7; 8 nucleotides line up with TRBD2. J gave up 6 bases and V 0 bases, and 7 bases lay outside the gene matches. The CDR3 extends over 15 amino acids. Germline lookup yields CDR1 MNHEY and CDR2 SMNVEV (reference sequence). The CDR3 region is CASSLSRAGAAEQYF. The CDR3 nucleotides read TGTGCCAGCAGTTTATCTCGAGCGGGAGCAGCCGAGCAGTACTTC.

This chain connects TRBV28 to TRBJ2-7, with D perhaps being TRBD1 or TRBD2 (5 bases each). V was pared by 3 bases and J by 0 bases, with 21 bases between. The CDR3 is made up of 18 amino acids. The germline V gene has CDR1 MDHEN and CDR2 SYDVKM. CDR3 loop: CASSFAPVVGPSSYEQYF. The CDR3 coding sequence is TGTGCCAGCAGTTTCGCCCCCGTTGTGGGACCGAGCTCCTACGAGCAGTACTTC.

This CDR3 reads CASSWDTQEVAERNEQFF. CDR3 nucleotides: TGCGCCAGCAGCTGGGACACACAGGAGGTAGCAGAAAGGAATGAGCAGTTCTTC. The chain employs TRBV5-1 and TRBJ2-1, with D possibly matching TRBD1 (6 bases). Germline V CDR1 and CDR2: SGHRS, YFSETQ. V shed 3 bases and J shed 7 bases, with 26 bases lying between them. This CDR3 spans 18 amino acids.

The chain uses TRBV19 and TRBJ2-7, with 8 bases matching TRBD1. The CDR3 sequence is 15 residues long. Germline-derived CDR1 and CDR2 are LNHDA and SQIVND (reference sequence). J gave up 2 bases and V 3 bases, and 6 bases lay outside the gene matches. The CDR3 sequence is CASSIGQGATYEQYF. CDR3 nucleotide sequence: TGTGCCAGTAGTATTGGGCAGGGGGCAACCTACGAGCAGTACTTC.

The V gene is TRBV5-5, the J gene TRBJ2-7; D is undetermined. V lost 3 bases and J 3 bases, leaving 13 bases between the germline ends. The CDR3 is 14 residues long. CDR1 is SGHKS and CDR2 is YYEKEE in the germline V gene (reference sequence). CDR3 loop: CASSSISTGYEQYF. CDR3 DNA: TGTGCCAGCAGCTCGATAAGTACGGGCTACGAGCAGTACTTC.

The chain couples TRBV28 to TRBJ2-7, with D perhaps TRBD2 (6 bases). The V end lost 6 bases, the J end lost 5 bases, and 17 bases lay between the germline ends. CDR1 MDHEN and CDR2 SYDVKM come from the germline V gene. CDR3 length: 14 residues. The CDR3 spells CASSLGGQGDEQYF. CDR3 DNA: TGTGCCAGCAGCTTAGGAGGGCAGGGTGACGAGCAGTACTTC.

The chain has TRBV5-6 and TRBJ2-5; D unresolved. The CDR3 consists of 11 residues. The V gene's germline CDR1 is SGHDT and CDR2 YYEEEE. Trimming stripped 4 bases from V and 5 bases from J, with 6 bases between. The CDR3 is CASSGRETQYF. CDR3 sequence (DNA): TGTGCCAGCAGCGGCCGCGAGACCCAGTACTTC.

This clone has just a few counts. The rearrangement links TRBV15 to TRBJ2-7; 8 nucleotides align to TRBD1. This CDR3 region has 14 residues. The V gene end was trimmed by 5 bases and the J gene end by 3 bases; junction bases not matched to a gene: 6. Germline V gene data show CDR1 as LNHNV and CDR2 as YYDKDF (reference sequence). In DNA form, the CDR3 reads TGTGCCACCAGCGTCGACAGGGGCATCTACGAGCAGTACTTC. It encodes CATSVDRGIYEQYF. The full variable domain, its missing parts supplied by reference TRBV15 and TRBJ2-7, is DAMVIQNPRYQVTQFGKPVTLSCSQTLNHNVMYWYQQKSSQAPKLLFHYYDKDFNNEADTPDNFQSRRPNTSFCFLDIRSPGLGDTAMYLCATSVDRGIYEQYFGPGTRLTVT.

The V and J genes are TRBV5-6 and TRBJ2-7; D possibly corresponds to TRBD1 (6 bases). CDR1 and CDR2 from the germline V gene are SGHDT and YYEEEE. V was clipped by 3 bases and J by 2 bases, with 15 bases between them. The CDR3 length is 15 residues. The CDR3: CASSSGPGATYEQYF. CDR3 DNA: TGTGCCAGCAGCTCCGGCCCAGGGGCCACCTACGAGCAGTACTTC.

This chain joins TRBV15 and TRBJ2-3; the match to TRBD2 covers 9 bases. Germline loops: CDR1 LNHNV, CDR2 YYDKDF (reference sequence). The CDR3 is 17 residues long. After removal of 0 bases from V and 2 bases from J, the junction contained 6 bases not matched to a gene. This CDR3 is CATSRDETSGYTDTQYF. The CDR3 DNA follows: TGTGCCACCAGCAGAGATGAGACTAGCGGCTACACAGATACGCAGTATTTT.

The chain has TRBV27 and TRBJ1-2; D not resolved. Trimming shortened V by 0 bases and J by 4 bases, and 6 bases separated the two germline ends. The CDR3 is 13 amino acids. CDR1 and CDR2 (germline): MNHEY, SMNVEV (reference sequence). The CDR3 coding sequence is TGTGCCAGCAGTTTATCGGCGGTCTATGGCTACACCTTC. The encoded protein is CASSLSAVYGYTF.

This chain connects TRBV5-1 to TRBJ2-7; unclear D gene. V was pared by 4 bases and J by 3 bases, with 14 bases between. The V gene's germline CDR1 is SGHRS and CDR2 YFSETQ. The CDR3 is made up of 14 amino acids. The CDR3 sequence: CASSQTVPDYEQYF. The DNA for the CDR3 is TGCGCCAGCAGCCAGACGGTGCCTGACTACGAGCAGTACTTC.

The J gene is TRBJ2-2, the V gene TRBV5-4; 11 positions agree with TRBD2. The germline gives CDR1 SGHNT, CDR2 YYREEE (reference sequence). V gave up 6 bases and J gave up 7 bases; unmatched junction bases: 11. This CDR3 is built from 16 residues. Here the CDR3 reads CASNSRTSGSGGELFF. The CDR3 DNA sequence: TGTGCCAGCAACAGTAGAACTAGCGGGAGTGGCGGGGAGCTGTTTTTT.

The rearrangement uses TRBV6-4 and TRBJ2-5, with 14 bases that match TRBD2. Germline V gene data show CDR1 as MRHNA and CDR2 as SNTAGT. The ends lost 4 bases at V and 3 bases at J; junction bases unmatched: 10. The CDR3 totals 18 residues. CDR3 residues: CASSAPTGTSGSEETQYF. In DNA, the CDR3 is TGTGCCAGCAGTGCACCTACCGGGACTAGCGGGAGTGAAGAGACCCAGTACTTC.

Within the sample, this clone is medium-sized. The chain employs TRBV5-5 and TRBJ1-2; a weak D match, TRBD1 (6 bases). The V gene lost 4 bases and the J gene lost 4 bases, with 20 bases spanning the gap. The germline gives CDR1 SGHKS, CDR2 YYEKEE (reference sequence). CDR3 length: 16 residues. The CDR3 region is CASSPGALDSFYGYTF. CDR3 DNA: TGTGCCAGCAGCCCTGGGGCCTTGGACAGCTTCTATGGCTACACCTTC.

The V and J genes are TRBV10-2 and TRBJ2-3, with 8 bases matching TRBD2. Germline CDR1 is WSHSY and CDR2 is SAAADI. The V gene end was trimmed by 6 bases and the J gene end by 6 bases; junction bases not matched to a gene: 11. The CDR3 covers 15 residues. In DNA form, the CDR3 reads TGCGCCAGCAGCCAGAGCGGGAGTGATCCCGATACGCAGTATTTT. Protein: CASSQSGSDPDTQYF.

V and J are TRBV21-1 and TRBJ2-5; TRBD1 was called by the table and not checked on the DNA. TRBV21-1 is a recognized pseudogene. The CDR3 extends over 15 amino acids. The CDR3 bases are TGTGCCAGCAGCAAAGAGGGACAGATCCAAGAGACCCAGTACTTC. Translating it yields CASSKEGQIQETQYF.

The chain links TRBV4-3 to TRBJ2-7; TRBD1 matches at 8 bases. Unmatched junction bases numbered 2, after V lost 0 bases and J lost 1 base. Germline V gene data show CDR1 as LGHNA and CDR2 as YSLEER. There are 15 residues in the CDR3. The CDR3 sequence: CASSQDRGLSYEQYF. The CDR3 DNA follows: TGCGCCAGCAGCCAAGACAGGGGGCTTTCCTACGAGCAGTACTTC.

This chain uses TRBV4-1 with TRBJ2-7; TRBD2 might be the D (6 bases). The germline CDR1 and CDR2 sequences are MGHRA and YSYEKL. Trimming stripped 4 bases from V and 3 bases from J, with 10 bases between. CDR3 size: 13 residues. In nucleotides, the CDR3 is TGCGCCAGCAGCCCCGCGCGGGGCTACGAGCAGTACTTC. Translating it yields CASSPARGYEQYF.